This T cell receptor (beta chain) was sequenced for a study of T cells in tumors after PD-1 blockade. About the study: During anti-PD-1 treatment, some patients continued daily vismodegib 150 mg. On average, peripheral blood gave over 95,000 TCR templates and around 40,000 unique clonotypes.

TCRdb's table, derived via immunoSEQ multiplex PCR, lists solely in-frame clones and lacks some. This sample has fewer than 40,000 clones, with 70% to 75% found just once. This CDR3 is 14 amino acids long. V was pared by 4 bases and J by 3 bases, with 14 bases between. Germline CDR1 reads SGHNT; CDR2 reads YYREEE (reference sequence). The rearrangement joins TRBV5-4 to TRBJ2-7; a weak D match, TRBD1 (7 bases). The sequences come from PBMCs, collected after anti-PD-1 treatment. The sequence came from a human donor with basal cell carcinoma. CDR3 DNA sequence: TGTGCCAGCAGCGGAGGGGCAGGGGGCTACGAGCAGTACTTC. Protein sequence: CASSGGAGGYEQYF.